This T cell receptor beta chain stems from a study of cytomegalovirus exposure and HLA in healthy donors. A multiplex PCR was run with 60 Vbeta primers and 13 Jbeta primers. Produced via immunoSEQ multiplex PCR; TCRdb's table is partial and in-frame only. The data contain 85,000 to 130,000 clones, about 80% of them singletons. Study-wide results and caveats: The only immune exposure information that was available was CMV serostatus. Analysis was performed later, and it showed HLA-associated TCR beta chains to be more clonally expanded than equally common others. Investigators reported 150 to 200 TCR beta chains as tied to cytomegalovirus.

Germline V gives CDR1 MNHEY, CDR2 SMNVEV (reference sequence). This CDR3 is built from 14 residues. Deletions cut 6 bases from V and 4 bases from J, with 13 bases between. With regard to this clone: Its antigen is still unknown.

The chain is built from TRBV27 and TRBJ1-3; the D is unclear. The receptor comes from a female donor in good health and CMV-seropositive. Input material: PBMCs. The CDR3 nucleotides read TGTGCCAGCAGGGCGGGAGTTTCCGGAAACACCATATATTTT. Residues: CASRAGVSGNTIYF.